The T cell receptor (beta chain) described here comes from a study of human T cells and chemical hapten exposure. Study context: During the roughly 26-week study period, patients had diphenylcyclopropenone applied to the scalp every week. Cases of alopecia areata, totalis or universalis occurred in a predominantly female patient group. Study results and caveats: Donor immune responses may differ from healthy people's, since all donors had alopecia.

This clonotype was detected only a few times. Its antigen is currently unknown. At one boundary the junction diverges from the germline segment, which might be a read error. TCRdb called the RACE reads again in MiXCR, with one record for every CDR3 protein. This table has around 70,000 distinct CDR3 sequences, roughly 10% appearing once. CDR3 length equals 12 residues. Germline assignment: CDR1 LGHDT and CDR2 YNNKEL (reference sequence). Time point in this sample: patch test 3, about 24 weeks after DPC sensitization. Treatment reported: therapeutic diphenylcyclopropenone sensitization with weekly scalp DPC.

V and J are TRBV3-1 and TRBJ2-7; D is unresolved. This receptor was taken from a woman aged 50 to 65 with alopecia areata. Some clones in this sample may be carry-over from other donors' samples. The sequencing used whole blood, collected in connection with sensitization to the hapten diphenylcyclopropenone (DPC). In nucleotides, the CDR3 is TGTGCCAGCAGCCAGGCCAACGCTCCCCCCGACTTC. This gives the protein CASSQANAPPDF.